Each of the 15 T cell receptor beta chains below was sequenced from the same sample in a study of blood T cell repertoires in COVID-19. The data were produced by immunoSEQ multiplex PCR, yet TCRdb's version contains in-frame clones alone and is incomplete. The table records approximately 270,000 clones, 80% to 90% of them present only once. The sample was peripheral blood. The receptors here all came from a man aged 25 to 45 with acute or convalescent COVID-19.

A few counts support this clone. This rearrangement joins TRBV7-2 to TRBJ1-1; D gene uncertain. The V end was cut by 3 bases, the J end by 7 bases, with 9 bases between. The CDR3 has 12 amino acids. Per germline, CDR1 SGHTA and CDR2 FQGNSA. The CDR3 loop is CASSLYPVEAFF. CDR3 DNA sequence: TGTGCCAGCAGCTTGTACCCGGTTGAAGCTTTCTTT.

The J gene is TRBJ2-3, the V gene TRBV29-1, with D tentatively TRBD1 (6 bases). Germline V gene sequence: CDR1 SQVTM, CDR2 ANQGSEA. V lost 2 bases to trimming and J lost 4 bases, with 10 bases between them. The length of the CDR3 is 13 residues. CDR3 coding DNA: TGCAGCGTTGAACAGGGGAGCGCAGATACGCAGTATTTT. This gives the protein CSVEQGSADTQYF.

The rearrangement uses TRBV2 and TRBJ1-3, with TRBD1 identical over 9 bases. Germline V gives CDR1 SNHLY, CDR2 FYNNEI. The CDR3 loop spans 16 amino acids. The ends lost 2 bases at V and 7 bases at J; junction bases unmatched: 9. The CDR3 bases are TGTGCCAGCAGTGAACATAGGACAGGGGTGGTTAACACCATATATTTT. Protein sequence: CASSEHRTGVVNTIYF.

The CDR3 nucleotides are TGTGCCAGCAGCCCGGGTCCCTCAACCCACGAGCAGTACTTC. Translating gives CASSPGPSTHEQYF. The V call is TRBV7-9, the J call TRBJ2-7; D is ambiguous. The germline V and J ends were trimmed by 5 bases and 5 bases, with 16 bases remaining between them. Germline lookup yields CDR1 SEHNR and CDR2 FQNEAQ (reference sequence). CDR3 size: 14 residues.

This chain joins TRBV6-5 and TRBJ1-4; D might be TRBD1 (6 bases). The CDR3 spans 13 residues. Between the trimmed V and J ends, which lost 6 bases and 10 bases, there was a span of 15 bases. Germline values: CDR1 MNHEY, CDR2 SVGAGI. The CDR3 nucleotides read TGTGCCAGCAGGGGGGCCGGTATGGGAAAACTGTTTTTT. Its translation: CASRGAGMGKLFF.

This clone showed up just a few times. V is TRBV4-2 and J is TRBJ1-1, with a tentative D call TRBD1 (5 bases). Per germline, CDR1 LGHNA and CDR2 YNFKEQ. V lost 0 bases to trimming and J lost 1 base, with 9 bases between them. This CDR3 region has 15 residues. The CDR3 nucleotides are TGTGCCAGCAGCCAAGATAGGGGAAGGAACACTGAAGCTTTCTTT. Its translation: CASSQDRGRNTEAFF.

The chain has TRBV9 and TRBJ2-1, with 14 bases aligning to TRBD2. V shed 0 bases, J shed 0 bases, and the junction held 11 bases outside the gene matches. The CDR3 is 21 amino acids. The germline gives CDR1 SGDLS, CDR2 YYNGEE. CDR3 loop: CASSVALGLAGGGSSYNEQFF. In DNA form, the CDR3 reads TGTGCCAGCAGCGTAGCTTTAGGACTAGCGGGAGGAGGGAGCTCCTACAATGAGCAGTTCTTC.

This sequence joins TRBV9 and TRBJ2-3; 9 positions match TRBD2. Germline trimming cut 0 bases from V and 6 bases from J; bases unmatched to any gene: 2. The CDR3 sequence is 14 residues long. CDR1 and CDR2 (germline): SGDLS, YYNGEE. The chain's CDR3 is CASSVETSGDTQYF. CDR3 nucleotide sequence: TGTGCCAGCAGCGTAGAAACTAGCGGGGATACGCAGTATTTT.

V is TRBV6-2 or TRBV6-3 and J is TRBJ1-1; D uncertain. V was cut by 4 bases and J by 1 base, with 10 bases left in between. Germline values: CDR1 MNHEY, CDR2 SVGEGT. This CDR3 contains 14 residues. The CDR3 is CASSFRAGNTEAFF. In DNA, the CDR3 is TGTGCCAGCAGTTTTCGGGCGGGGAACACTGAAGCTTTCTTT.

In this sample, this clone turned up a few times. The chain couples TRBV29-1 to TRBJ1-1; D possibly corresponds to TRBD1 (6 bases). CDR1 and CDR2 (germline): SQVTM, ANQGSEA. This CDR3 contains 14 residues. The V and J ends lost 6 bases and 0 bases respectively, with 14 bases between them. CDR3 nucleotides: TGCAGCGTGTCGACGACAGGAATGAACACTGAAGCTTTCTTT. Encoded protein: CSVSTTGMNTEAFF.

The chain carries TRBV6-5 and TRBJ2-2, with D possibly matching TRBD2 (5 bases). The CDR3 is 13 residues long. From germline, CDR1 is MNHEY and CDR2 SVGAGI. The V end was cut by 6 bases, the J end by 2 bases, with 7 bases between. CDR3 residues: CASRAGNTGELFF. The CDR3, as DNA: TGTGCCAGCAGGGCGGGTAACACCGGGGAGCTGTTTTTT.

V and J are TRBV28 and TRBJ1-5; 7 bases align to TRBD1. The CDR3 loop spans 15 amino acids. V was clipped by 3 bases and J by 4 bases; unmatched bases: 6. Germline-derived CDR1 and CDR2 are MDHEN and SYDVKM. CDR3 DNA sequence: TGTGCCAGCAGTTTGACAGGGCCAAGAAATCAGCCCCAGCATTTT. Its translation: CASSLTGPRNQPQHF. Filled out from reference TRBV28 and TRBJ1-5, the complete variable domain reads DVKVTQSSRYLVKRTGEKVFLECVQDMDHENMFWYRQDPGLGLRLIYFSYDVKMKEKGDIPEGYSVSREKKERFSLILESASTNQTSMYLCASSLTGPRNQPQHFGDGTRLSIL.

CDR3 amino acids: CASSETVGLNSPLHF. CDR3 nucleotides: TGTGCCAGCAGTGAGACAGTTGGGCTTAATTCACCCCTCCACTTT. The rearrangement uses TRBV6-4 and TRBJ1-6, with D perhaps TRBD1 (5 bases). The CDR3 extends over 15 amino acids. Trimming took 3 bases from V and 6 from J, leaving 12 bases between them. Germline V CDR1 and CDR2: MRHNA, SNTAGT.

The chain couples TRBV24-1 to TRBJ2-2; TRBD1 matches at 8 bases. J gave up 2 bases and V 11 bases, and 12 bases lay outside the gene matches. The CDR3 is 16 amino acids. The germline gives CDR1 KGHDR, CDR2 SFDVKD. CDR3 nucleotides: TGTGCCATGGCCGGGACAGGAGATTCCAACACCGGGGAGCTGTTTTTT. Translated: CAMAGTGDSNTGELFF.

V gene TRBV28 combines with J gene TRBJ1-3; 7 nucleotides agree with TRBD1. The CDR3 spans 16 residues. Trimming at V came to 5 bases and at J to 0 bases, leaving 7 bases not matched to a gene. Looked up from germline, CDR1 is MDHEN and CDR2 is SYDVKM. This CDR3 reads CASSAPDRVSGNTIYF. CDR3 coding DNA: TGTGCCAGCAGTGCTCCAGACAGGGTCTCTGGAAACACCATATATTTT.